This T cell receptor (beta chain) was observed in a study of blood T cells in healthy people across ages. As regards this clonotype: No antigen is known for it.

It was with a sample-barcoded 5' primer and a J-beta primer mix that a second PCR of roughly 6 to 12 cycles was run. Using its own MiXCR run on the 5' RACE reads, TCRdb lists one record per CDR3 protein. The sample carries roughly 560,000 distinct CDR3 sequences, 24% recorded once. CDR1 SGHAT and CDR2 FQNNGV come from the germline V gene. The V gene end was trimmed by 5 bases and the J gene end by 2 bases; junction bases not matched to a gene: 8. The length of the CDR3 is 15 residues. Broader study findings: As naive T cell percentage varied, TCR beta diversity correlated strongly with it.

A further study also used this sample, focusing on T cells of mothers and their children. According to that study: Reads recorded for TCR beta CDR3 numbered over 8.5 million per mother and about 3 million per child.

The chain employs TRBV11-2 and TRBJ2-5; 7 bases map to TRBD2. Sequencing was carried out using blood. The origin of this receptor is a boy aged 5-17 years in good health. This chain's CDR3 is CASSPAGTTQETQYF. DNA for the CDR3: TGTGCCAGCAGCCCCGCGGGGACTACTCAAGAGACCCAGTACTTC.